This T cell receptor beta chain was observed in a study of T-cell memory formation after mild COVID-19. Study-level results: Most CD4+ clones that shrank were in CM and EM, while CD8+ ones turned up in EMRA. Some responding clones appeared in pre-infection memory, suggesting cross-reactive memory joined. Clones from the second wave (peaking day 37) had unconfirmed SARS-CoV-2 specificity.

The germline V gene has CDR1 ENHRY and CDR2 SYGVKD. The CDR3 consists of 17 residues. V lost 2 bases and J 0 bases, leaving 14 bases between the germline ends. This clonotype was observed a handful of times. The target antigen is unknown. Amplification by 5'RACE using constant-segment primers produced TCR alpha and TCR beta cDNA libraries that carried sample barcodes and UMIs. TCRdb fed the 5' RACE reads into MiXCR, producing one record per CDR3 protein. The sample carries about 350,000 distinct CDR3 sequences, roughly 15% recorded once. The sequenced sample was PBMCs or a T cell subset sorted from them (not recorded which). The sequence was collected from a man aged 18-30 years who had mild COVID-19 (a few samples of this study predate the infection). Cell type and time point are not known. This chain joins TRBV10-3 and TRBJ1-5; D perhaps matches TRBD1 (6 bases). CDR3 in amino acids: CAISEGRTGHSNQPQHF. Here the CDR3 DNA reads TGTGCCATCAGTGAGGGCCGAACAGGGCATAGCAATCAGCCCCAGCATTTT.